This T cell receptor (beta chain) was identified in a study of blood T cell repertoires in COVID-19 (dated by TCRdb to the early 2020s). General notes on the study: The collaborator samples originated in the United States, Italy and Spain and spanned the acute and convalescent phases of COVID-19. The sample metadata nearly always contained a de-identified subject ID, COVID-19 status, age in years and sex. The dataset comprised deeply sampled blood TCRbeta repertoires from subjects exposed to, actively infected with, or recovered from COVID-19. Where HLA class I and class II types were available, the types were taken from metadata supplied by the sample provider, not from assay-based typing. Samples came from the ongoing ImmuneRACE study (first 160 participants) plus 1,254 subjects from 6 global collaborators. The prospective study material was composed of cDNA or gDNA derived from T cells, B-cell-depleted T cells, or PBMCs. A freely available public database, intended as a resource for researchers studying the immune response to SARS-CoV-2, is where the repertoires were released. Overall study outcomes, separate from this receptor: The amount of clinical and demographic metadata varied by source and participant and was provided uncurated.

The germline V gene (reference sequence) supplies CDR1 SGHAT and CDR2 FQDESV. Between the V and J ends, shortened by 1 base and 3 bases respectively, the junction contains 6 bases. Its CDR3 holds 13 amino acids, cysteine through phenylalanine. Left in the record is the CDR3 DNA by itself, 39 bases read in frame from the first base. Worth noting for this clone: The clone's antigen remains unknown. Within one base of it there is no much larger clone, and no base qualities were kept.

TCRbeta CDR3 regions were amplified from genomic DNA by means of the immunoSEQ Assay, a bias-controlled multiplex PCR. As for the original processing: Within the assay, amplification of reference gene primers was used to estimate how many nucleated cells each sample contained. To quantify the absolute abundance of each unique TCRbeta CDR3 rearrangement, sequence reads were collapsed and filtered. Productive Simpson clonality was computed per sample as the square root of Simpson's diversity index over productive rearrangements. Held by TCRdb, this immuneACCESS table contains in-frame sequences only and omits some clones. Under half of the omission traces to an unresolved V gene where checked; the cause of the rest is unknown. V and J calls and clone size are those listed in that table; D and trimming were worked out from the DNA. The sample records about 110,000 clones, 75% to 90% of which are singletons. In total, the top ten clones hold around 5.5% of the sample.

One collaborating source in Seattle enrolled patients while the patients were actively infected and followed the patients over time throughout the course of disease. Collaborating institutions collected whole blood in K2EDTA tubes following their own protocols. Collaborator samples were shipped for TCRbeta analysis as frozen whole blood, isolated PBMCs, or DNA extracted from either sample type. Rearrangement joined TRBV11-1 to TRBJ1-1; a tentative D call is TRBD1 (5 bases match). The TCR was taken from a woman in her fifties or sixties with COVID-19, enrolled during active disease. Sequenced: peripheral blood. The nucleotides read TGTGCCAGCAGCTTAGAAGGGGACACTGAAGCTTTCTTT. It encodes CASSLEGDTEAFF.